The source of this TCR beta chain is a study of T cells in Graves' hyperthyroidism and ophthalmopathy. Template material for amplifying TCR beta CDR3 regions consisted of RNA transcripts. The HTBI set primed first-round TCR CDR3 RT-PCR. TCRdb fed the multiplex PCR reads into MiXCR, producing one record per CDR3 protein. Counted here are approximately 210,000 distinct CDR3 sequences, roughly a sixth occurring once; the ten biggest clones make up 50%. This clonotype was detected a few times. The CDR3 is 14 residues long. V dropped 7 bases and J dropped 0; count of bases not matched to a gene: 6. The germline V gene has CDR1 ENHRY and CDR2 SYGVKD. From 9 to 10 ml of fresh peripheral blood, PBMCs were isolated.

This clonotype was sampled from a man aged 45 to 65 with Graves' hyperthyroidism. The chain joins TRBV10-3 to TRBJ2-7, with TRBD1 matching 7 bases. Sample: blood. The CDR3: CAINPGTASYEQYF. CDR3 sequence (DNA): TGTGCCATCAACCCCGGGACAGCCTCCTACGAGCAGTACTTC.